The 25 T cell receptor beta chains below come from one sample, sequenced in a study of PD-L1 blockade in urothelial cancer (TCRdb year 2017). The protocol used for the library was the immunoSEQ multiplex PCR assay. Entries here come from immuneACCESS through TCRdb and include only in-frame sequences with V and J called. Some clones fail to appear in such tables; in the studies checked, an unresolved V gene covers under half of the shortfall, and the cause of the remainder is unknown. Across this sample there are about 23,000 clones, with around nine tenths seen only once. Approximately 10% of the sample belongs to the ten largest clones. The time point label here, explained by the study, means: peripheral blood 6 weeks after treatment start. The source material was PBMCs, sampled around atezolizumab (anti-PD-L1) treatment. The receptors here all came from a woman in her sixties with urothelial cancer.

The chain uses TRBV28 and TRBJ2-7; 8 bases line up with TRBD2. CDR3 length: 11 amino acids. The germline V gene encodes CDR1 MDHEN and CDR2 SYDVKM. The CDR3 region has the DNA TGTACTAGCGGAGGGCCCGGCGAGCAGTACTTC. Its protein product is CTSGGPGEQYF. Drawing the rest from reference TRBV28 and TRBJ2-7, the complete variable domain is DVKVTQSSRYLVKRTGEKVFLECVQDMDHENMFWYRQDPGLGLRLIYFSYDVKMKEKGDIPEGYSVSREKKERFSLILESASTNQTSMYLCTSGGPGEQYFGPGTRLTVT.

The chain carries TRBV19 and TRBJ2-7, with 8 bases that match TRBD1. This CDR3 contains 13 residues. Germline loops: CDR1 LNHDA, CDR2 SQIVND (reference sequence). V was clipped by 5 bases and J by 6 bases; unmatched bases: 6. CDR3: CASSQQTGAEQYF. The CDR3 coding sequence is TGTGCCAGTAGTCAGCAGACAGGGGCCGAGCAGTACTTC. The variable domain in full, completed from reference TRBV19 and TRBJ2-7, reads DGGITQSPKYLFRKEGQNVTLSCEQNLNHDAMYWYRQDPGQGLRLIYYSQIVNDFQKGDIAEGYSVSREKKESFPLTVTSAQKNPTAFYLCASSQQTGAEQYFGPGTRLTVT.

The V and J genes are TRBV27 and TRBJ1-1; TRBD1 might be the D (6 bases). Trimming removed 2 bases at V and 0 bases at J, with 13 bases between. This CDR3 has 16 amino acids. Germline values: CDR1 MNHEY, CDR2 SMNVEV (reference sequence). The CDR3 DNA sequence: TGTGCCAGCAGTTTACTGAGGGGGACCTTGAACACTGAAGCTTTCTTT. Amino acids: CASSLLRGTLNTEAFF.

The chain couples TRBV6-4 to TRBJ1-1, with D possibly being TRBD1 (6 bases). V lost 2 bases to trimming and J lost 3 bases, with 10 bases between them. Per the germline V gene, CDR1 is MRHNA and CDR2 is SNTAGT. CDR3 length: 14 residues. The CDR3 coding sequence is TGTGCCAGCAGTGACACCCCAGGGGACACTGAAGCTTTCTTT. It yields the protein CASSDTPGDTEAFF.

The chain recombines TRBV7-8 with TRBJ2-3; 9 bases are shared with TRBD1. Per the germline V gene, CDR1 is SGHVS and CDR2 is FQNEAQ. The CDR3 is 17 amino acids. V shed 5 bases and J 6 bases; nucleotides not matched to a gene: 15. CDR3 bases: TGTGCCAGCAGCAATCCGGTCGGGACAGGGTTTTTGGATACGCAGTATTTT. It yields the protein CASSNPVGTGFLDTQYF.

In nucleotides, the CDR3 is TGTGCCAGCAGCGGCGGGGACAGACCCAATCAGCCCCAGCATTTT. It specifies CASSGGDRPNQPQHF. V is TRBV9 and J is TRBJ1-5; 7 nucleotides align to TRBD1. The CDR3 has 15 residues. Germline loops: CDR1 SGDLS, CDR2 YYNGEE. Trimming cost V 3 bases and J 3 bases; bases outside gene matches: 6.

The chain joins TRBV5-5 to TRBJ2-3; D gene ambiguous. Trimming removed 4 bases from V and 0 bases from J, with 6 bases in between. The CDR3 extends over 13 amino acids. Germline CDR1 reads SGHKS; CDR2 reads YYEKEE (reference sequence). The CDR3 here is CASSPFSTDTQYF. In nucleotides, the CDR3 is TGTGCCAGCAGCCCTTTTAGCACAGATACGCAGTATTTT.

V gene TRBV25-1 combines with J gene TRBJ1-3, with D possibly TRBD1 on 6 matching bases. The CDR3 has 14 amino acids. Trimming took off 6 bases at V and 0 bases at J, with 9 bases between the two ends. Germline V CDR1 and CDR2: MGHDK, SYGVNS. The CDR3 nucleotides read TGTGCCAGCAGAGGGGGTCGCTCTGGAAACACCATATATTTT. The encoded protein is CASRGGRSGNTIYF.

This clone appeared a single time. CDR3 bases: TGTGCCAGCAGCTTAGAGGGCAGGCCCCAAGAGACCCAGTACTTC. Translating it yields CASSLEGRPQETQYF. This chain uses TRBV11-2 with TRBJ2-5; D is uncertain. The ends were cut back, 0 bases at V and 1 base at J, with 9 bases in the middle. Germline lookup yields CDR1 SGHAT and CDR2 FQNNGV. This CDR3 comprises 15 residues.

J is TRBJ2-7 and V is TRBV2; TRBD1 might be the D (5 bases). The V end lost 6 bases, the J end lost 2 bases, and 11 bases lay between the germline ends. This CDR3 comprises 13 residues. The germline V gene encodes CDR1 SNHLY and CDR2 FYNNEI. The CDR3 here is CASRADTAYEQYF. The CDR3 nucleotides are TGTGCCAGCAGGGCGGACACTGCCTACGAGCAGTACTTC.

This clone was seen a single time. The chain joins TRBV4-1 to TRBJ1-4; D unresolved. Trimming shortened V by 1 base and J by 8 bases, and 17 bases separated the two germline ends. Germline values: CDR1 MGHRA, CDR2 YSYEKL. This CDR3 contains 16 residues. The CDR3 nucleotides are TGCGCCAGCAGCCAAGTGGGCGGGTACAGTCGCGAAAAACTGTTTTTT. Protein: CASSQVGGYSREKLFF.

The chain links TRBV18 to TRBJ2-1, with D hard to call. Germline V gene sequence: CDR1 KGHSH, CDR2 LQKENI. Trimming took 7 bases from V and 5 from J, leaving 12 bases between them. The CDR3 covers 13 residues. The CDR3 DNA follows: TGTGCCAGCTGGGCCCTCAACCACAATGAGCAGTTCTTC. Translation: CASWALNHNEQFF. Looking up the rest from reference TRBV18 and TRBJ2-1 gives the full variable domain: NAGVMQNPRHLVRRRGQEARLRCSPMKGHSHVYWYRQLPEEGLKFMVYLQKENIIDESGMPKERFSAEFPKEGPSILRIQQVVRGDSAAYFCASWALNHNEQFFGPGTRLTVL.

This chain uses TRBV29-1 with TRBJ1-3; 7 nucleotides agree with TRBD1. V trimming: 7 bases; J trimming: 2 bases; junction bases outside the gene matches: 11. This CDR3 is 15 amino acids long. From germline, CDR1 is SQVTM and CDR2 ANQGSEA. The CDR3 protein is CSASTGDVAGNTIYF. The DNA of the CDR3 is TGCAGCGCCAGCACAGGGGATGTCGCTGGAAACACCATATATTTT.

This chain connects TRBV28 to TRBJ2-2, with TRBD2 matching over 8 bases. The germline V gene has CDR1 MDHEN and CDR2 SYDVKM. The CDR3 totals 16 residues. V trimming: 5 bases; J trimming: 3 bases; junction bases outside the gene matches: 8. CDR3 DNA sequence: TGTGCCAGCAGTCCTCCCAGCGGGAGATACACCGGGGAGCTGTTTTTT. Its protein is CASSPPSGRYTGELFF.

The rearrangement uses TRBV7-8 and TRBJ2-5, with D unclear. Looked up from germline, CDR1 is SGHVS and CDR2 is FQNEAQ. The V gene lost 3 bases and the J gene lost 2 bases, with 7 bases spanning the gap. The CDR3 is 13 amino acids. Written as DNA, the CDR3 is TGTGCCAGCAGCTTTCACTTACAAGAGACCCAGTACTTC. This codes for CASSFHLQETQYF.

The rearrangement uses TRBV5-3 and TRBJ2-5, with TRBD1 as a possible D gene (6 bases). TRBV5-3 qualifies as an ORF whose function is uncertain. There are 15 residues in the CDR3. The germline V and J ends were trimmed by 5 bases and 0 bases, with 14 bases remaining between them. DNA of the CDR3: TGTGCCAGAAGATACGGACAGCCGTACCAAGAGACCCAGTACTTC. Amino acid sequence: CARRYGQPYQETQYF.

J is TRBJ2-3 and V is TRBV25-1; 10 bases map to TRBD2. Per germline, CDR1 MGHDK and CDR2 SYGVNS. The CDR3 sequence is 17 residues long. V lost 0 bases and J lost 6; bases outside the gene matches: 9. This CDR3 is CASSEYGKREGPDTQYF. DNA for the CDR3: TGTGCCAGCAGTGAATATGGGAAGCGGGAGGGCCCGGATACGCAGTATTTT. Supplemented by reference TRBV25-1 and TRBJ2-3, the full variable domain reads EADIYQTPRYLVIGTGKKITLECSQTMGHDKMYWYQQDPGMELHLIHYSYGVNSTEKGDLSSESTVSRIRTEHFPLTLESARPSHTSQYLCASSEYGKREGPDTQYFGPGTRLTVL.

CDR3 DNA sequence: TGCGCCAGCATCGACCGGGACAGGGATCCCTACGAGCAGTACTTC. Its translation is CASIDRDRDPYEQYF. The chain couples TRBV23-1 to TRBJ2-7; 9 bases are a match to TRBD1. TRBV23-1 is filed as an ORF, its function uncertain. The CDR3 spans 15 residues. V trimming: 7 bases; J trimming: 2 bases; junction bases outside the gene matches: 9.

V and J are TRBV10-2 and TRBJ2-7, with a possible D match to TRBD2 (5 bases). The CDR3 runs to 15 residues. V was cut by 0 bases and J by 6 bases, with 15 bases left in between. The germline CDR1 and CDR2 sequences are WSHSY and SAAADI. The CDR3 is CASSESENGGSEQYF. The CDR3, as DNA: TGCGCCAGCAGTGAGTCAGAGAACGGAGGCTCCGAGCAGTACTTC.

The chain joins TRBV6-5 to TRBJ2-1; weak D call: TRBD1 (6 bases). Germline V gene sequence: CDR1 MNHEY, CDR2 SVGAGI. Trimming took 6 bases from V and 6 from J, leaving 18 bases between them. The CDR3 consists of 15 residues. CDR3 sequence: CASRLRGLKPNEQFF. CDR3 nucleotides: TGTGCCAGCAGGCTCAGGGGCCTGAAACCCAATGAGCAGTTCTTC.

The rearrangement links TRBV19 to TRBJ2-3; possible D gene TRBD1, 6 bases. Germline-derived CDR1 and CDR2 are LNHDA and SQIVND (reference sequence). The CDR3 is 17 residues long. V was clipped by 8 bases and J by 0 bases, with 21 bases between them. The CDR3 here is CASADRPWGLSTDTQYF. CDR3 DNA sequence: TGTGCCAGTGCAGACAGACCGTGGGGGCTTAGCACAGATACGCAGTATTTT. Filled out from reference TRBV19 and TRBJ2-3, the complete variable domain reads DGGITQSPKYLFRKEGQNVTLSCEQNLNHDAMYWYRQDPGQGLRLIYYSQIVNDFQKGDIAEGYSVSREKKESFPLTVTSAQKNPTAFYLCASADRPWGLSTDTQYFGPGTRLTVL.

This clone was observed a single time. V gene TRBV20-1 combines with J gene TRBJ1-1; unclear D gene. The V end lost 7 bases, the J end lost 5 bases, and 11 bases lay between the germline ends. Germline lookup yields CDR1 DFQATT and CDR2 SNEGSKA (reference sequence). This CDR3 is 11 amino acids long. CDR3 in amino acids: CSGPTGTEAFF. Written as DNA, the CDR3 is TGCAGTGGCCCGACTGGGACTGAAGCTTTCTTT.

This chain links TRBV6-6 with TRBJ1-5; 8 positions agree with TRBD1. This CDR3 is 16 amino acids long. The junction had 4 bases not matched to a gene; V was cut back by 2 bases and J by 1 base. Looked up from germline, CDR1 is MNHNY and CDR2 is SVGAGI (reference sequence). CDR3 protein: CASSYGQGASNQPQHF. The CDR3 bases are TGTGCCAGCAGTTACGGGCAGGGGGCGAGCAATCAGCCCCAGCATTTT.

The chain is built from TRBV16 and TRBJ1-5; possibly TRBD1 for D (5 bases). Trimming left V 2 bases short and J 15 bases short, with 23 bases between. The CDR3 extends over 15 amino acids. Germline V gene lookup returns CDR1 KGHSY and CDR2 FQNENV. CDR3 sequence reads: CASSQTDSIMDLGHF. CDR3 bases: TGTGCCAGCAGCCAAACTGACAGTATTATGGATTTGGGGCATTTT.

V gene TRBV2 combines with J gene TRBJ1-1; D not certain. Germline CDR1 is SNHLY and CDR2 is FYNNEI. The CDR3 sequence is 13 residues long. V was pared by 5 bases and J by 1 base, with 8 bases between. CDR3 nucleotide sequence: TGTGCCAGCAGTTTAGACACGAACACTGAAGCTTTCTTT. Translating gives CASSLDTNTEAFF.